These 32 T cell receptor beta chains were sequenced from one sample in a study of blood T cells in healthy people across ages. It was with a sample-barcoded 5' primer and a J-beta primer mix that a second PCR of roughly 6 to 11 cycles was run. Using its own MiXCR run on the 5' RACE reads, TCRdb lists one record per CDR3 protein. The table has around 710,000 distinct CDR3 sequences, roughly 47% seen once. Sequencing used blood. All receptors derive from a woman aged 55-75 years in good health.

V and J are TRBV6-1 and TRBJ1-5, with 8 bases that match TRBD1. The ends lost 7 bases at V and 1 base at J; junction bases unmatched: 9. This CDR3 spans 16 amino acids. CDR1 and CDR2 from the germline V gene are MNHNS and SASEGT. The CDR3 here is CASKKQGAVSNQPQHF. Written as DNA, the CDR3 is TGTGCCAGCAAAAAGCAGGGGGCGGTGAGCAATCAGCCCCAGCATTTT.

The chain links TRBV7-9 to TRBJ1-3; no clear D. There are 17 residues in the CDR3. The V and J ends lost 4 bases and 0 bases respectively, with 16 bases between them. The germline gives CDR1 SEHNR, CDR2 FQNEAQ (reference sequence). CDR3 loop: CASSSVVQVGSGNTIYF. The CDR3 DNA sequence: TGTGCCAGCAGCTCAGTGGTCCAGGTCGGCTCTGGAAACACCATATATTTT.

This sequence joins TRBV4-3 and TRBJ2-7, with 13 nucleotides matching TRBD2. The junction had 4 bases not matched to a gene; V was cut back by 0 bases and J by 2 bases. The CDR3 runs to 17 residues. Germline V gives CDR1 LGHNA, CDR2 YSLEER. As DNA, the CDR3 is TGCGCCAGCAGCCAAGATTGGACTAGCGGGGGTACCTACGAGCAGTACTTC. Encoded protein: CASSQDWTSGGTYEQYF.

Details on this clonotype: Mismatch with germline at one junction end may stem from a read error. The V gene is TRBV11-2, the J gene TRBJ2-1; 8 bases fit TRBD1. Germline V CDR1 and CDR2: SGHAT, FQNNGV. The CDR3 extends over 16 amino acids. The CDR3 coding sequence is TGTGCCAACAGCTTACAGGGGGAAGTTGTCCGCAATGAGCAGTTCTTC. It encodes CANSLQGEVVRNEQFF.

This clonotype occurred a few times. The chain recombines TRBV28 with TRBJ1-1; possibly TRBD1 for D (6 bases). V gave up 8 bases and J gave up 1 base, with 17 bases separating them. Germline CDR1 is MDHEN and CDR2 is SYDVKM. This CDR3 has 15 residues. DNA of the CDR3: TGTGCCAGCTTTAGGGGGGGTCCTCCGAACACTGAAGCTTTCTTT. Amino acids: CASFRGGPPNTEAFF.

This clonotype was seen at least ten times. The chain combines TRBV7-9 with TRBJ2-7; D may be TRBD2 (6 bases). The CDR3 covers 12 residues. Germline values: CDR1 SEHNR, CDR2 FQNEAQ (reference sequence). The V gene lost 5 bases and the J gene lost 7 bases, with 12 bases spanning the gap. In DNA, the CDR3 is TGTGCCAGCAGCCAATGGGGGGAAGAGCAGTACTTC. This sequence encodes CASSQWGEEQYF.

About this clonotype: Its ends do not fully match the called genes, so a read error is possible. CDR3 DNA sequence: TGTGCCGGCAGTCCACAGGGAGCCCCCACAGATACGCAGTATTTT. Translation: CAGSPQGAPTDTQYF. This chain connects TRBV11-2 to TRBJ2-3; TRBD1 might be the D (6 bases). In germline, CDR1 is SGHAT, CDR2 FQNNGV. The CDR3 is 15 amino acids.

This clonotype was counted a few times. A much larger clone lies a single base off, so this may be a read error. CDR3 loop: CASSPLRESPPHF. The CDR3 DNA is TGTGCCAGCTCACCGCTCAGAGAATCACCCCCCCACTTT. The V and J genes are TRBV18 and TRBJ1-6; D not resolved. This CDR3 comprises 13 residues. Per germline, CDR1 KGHSH and CDR2 LQKENI.

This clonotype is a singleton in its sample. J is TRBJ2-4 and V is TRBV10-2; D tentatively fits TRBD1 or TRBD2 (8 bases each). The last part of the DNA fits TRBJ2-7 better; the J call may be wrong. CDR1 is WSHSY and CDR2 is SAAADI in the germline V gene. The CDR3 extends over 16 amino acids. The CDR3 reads CASGLSGTGSSYEQYF. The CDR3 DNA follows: TGCGCCAGCGGCCTTAGCGGGACAGGATCCTCCTACGAGCAGTACTTC.

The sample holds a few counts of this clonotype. CDR3 residues: CASSLAFGFDQPQHF. CDR3 nucleotide sequence: TGTGCCAGCAGCTTAGCGTTCGGTTTCGATCAGCCCCAGCATTTT. The genes are TRBV7-2 and TRBJ1-5, with D unresolved. V dropped 0 bases and J dropped 5 bases, with 11 bases sitting between them. From germline, CDR1 is SGHTA and CDR2 FQGNSA. The CDR3 spans 15 residues.

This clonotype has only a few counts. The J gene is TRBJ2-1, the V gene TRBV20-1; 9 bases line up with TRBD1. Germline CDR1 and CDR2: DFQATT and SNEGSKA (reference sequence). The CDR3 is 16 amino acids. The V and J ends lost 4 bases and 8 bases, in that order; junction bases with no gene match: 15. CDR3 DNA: TGCAGTGCTACCCCCCACGGGACAGGGAGAATCGATGAGCAGTTCTTC. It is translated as CSATPHGTGRIDEQFF.

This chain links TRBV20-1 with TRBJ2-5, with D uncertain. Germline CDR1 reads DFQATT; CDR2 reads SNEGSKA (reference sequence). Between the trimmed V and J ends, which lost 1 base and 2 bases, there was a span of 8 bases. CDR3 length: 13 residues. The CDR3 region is CSARGLGQETQYF. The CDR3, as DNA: TGCAGTGCTAGAGGTTTAGGTCAAGAGACCCAGTACTTC.

CDR3 loop: CASSARDREDGYTF. CDR3 DNA sequence: TGCGCCAGCAGCGCCCGGGACAGGGAGGATGGCTACACCTTC. The J gene is TRBJ1-2, the V gene TRBV4-3; 9 bases agree with TRBD1. Germline V gene lookup returns CDR1 LGHNA and CDR2 YSLEER. Germline trimming cut 5 bases from V and 6 bases from J; bases unmatched to any gene: 7. This CDR3 spans 14 amino acids.

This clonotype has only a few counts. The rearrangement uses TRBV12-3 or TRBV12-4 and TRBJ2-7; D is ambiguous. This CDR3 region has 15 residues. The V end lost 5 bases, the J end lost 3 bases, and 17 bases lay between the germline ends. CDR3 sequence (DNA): TGTGCCAGCAGTATGGGGTTCCCCCAGGACTACGAGCAGTACTTC. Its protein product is CASSMGFPQDYEQYF.

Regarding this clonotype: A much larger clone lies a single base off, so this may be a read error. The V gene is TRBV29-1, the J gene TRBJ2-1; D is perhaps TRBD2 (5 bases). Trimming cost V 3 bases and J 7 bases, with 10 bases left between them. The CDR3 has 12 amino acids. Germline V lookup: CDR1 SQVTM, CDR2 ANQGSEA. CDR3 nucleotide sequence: TGCAGCGTTGACCCCAGGAGGAATGAGCAGTTCTTC. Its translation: CSVDPRRNEQFF.

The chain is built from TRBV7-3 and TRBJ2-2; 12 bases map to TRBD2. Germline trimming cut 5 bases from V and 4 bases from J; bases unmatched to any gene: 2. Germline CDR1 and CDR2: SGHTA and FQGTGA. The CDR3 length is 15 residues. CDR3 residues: CASSATSGSTGELFF. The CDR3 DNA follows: TGTGCCAGCAGCGCGACTAGCGGGAGCACCGGGGAGCTGTTTTTT.

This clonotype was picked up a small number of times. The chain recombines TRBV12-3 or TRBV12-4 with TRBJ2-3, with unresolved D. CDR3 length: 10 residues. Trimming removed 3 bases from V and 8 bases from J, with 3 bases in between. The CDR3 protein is CASSFGTQYF. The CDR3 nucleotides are TGTGCCAGCAGTTTTGGTACGCAGTATTTT.

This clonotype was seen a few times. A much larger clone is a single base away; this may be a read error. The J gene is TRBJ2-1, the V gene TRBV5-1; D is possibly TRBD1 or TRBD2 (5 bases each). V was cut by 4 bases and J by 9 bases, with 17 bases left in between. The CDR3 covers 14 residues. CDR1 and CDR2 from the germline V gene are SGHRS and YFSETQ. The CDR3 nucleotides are TGCGCCAGCAGCGTGTTGGGGGATCGGACTGAGCAGTTCTTC. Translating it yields CASSVLGDRTEQFF.

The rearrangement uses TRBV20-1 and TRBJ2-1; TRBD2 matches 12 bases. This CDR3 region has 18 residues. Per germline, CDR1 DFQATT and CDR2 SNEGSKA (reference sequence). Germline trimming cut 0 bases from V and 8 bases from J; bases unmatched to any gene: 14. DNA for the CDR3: TGCAGTGCTAGAGAGGCCCTGCGGCTAGCGGGAGGGAAATATGAGCAGTTCTTC. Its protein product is CSAREALRLAGGKYEQFF.

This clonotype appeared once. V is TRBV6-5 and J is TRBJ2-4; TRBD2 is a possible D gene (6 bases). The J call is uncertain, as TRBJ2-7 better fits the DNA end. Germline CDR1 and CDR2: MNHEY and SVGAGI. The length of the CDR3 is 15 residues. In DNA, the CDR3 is TGTGCCAGCAGTTACTCGCGGGAAAACTCCTACGAGCAGTACTTC. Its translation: CASSYSRENSYEQYF.

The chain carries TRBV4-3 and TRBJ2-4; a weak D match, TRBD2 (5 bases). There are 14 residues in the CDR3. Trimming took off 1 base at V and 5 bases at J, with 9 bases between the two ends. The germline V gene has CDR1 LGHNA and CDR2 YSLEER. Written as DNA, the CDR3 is TGCGCCAGCAGCCAAGTACAGAGGGAAAACATTCAGTACTTC. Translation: CASSQVQRENIQYF.

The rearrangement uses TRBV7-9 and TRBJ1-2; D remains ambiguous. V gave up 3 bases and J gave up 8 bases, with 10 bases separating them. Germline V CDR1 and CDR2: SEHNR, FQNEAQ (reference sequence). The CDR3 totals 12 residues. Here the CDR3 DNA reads TGTGCCAGCAGCTTTTCGGGGTTCGGCTACACCTTC. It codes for CASSFSGFGYTF.

CDR3 bases: TGCAGCGTTGGAGGACAGGGGATCGGCTACACCTTC. Translating it yields CSVGGQGIGYTF. The chain carries TRBV29-1 and TRBJ1-2, with TRBD1 identical over 9 bases. The CDR3 spans 12 residues. The junction had 5 bases not matched to a gene; V was cut back by 4 bases and J by 8 bases. Per germline, CDR1 SQVTM and CDR2 ANQGSEA.

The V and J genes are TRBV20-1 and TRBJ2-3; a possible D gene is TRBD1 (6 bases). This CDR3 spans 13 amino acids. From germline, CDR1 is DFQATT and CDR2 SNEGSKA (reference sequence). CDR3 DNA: TGCGCCCCGATGGGGGCTAGCACAGATACGCAGTATTTT. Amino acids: CAPMGASTDTQYF.

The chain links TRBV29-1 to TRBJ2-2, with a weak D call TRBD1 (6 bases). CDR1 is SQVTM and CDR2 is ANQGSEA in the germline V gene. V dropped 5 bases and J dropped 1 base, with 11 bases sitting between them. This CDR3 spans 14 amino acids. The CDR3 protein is CSVPGQRNTGELFF. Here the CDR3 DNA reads TGCAGCGTTCCAGGACAGAGGAACACCGGGGAGCTGTTTTTT.

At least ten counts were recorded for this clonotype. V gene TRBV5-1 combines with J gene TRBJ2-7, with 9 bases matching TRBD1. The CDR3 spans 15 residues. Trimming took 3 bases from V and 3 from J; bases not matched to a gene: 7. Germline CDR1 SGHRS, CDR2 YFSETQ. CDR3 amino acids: CASSYGTGSIYEQYF. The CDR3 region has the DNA TGCGCCAGCAGCTACGGGACAGGGAGCATCTACGAGCAGTACTTC.

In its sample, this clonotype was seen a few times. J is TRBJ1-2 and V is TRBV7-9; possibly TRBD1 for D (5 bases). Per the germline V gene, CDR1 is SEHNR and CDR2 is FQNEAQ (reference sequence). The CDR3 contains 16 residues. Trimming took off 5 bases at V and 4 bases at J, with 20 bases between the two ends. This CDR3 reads CASSPQGETDGYGYTF. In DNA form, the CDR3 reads TGTGCCAGCAGCCCCCAGGGAGAAACCGACGGCTATGGCTACACCTTC.

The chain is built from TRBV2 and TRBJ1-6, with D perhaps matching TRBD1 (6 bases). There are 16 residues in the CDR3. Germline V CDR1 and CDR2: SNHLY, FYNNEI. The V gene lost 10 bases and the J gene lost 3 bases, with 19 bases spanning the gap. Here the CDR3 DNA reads TGTGCCACCACGACGATGGACAGCATCTATAATTCACCCCTCCACTTT. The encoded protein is CATTTMDSIYNSPLHF.

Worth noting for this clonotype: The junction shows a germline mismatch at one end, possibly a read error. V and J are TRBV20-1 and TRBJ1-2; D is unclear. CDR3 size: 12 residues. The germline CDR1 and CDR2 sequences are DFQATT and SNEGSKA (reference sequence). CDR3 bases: TGCAGTGCTCCGACCCCACGCTATGGTTACACCTTC. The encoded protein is CSAPTPRYGYTF.

CDR3 residues: CASSDGRLNTDTQYF. CDR3 bases: TGCGCCAGCAGTGATGGCAGGCTCAACACAGATACGCAGTATTTT. The chain carries TRBV10-1 and TRBJ2-3, with D uncertain. Looked up from germline, CDR1 is WNHNN and CDR2 is SYGVQD (reference sequence). The CDR3 is made up of 15 amino acids. Trimming removed 3 bases from V and 2 bases from J, with 12 bases in between.

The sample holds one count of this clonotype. The CDR3 region has the DNA TGCAGTGCCAGCAGCAGAAGCTCCTACAATGAGCAGTTCTTC. It encodes CSASSRSSYNEQFF. The rearrangement joins TRBV20-1 to TRBJ2-1; D is unresolved. The germline CDR1 and CDR2 sequences are DFQATT and SNEGSKA (reference sequence). V gave up 6 bases and J gave up 0 bases, with 12 bases separating them. There are 14 residues in the CDR3.

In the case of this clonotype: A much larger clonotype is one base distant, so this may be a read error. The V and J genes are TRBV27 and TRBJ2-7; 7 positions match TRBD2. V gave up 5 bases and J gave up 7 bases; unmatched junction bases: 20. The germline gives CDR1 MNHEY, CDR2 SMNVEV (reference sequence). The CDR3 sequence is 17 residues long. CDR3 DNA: TGTGCCAGCAGTACCAGACCTATGAGCGGGGCCCCTTGGGAGCAGTACTTC. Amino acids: CASSTRPMSGAPWEQYF.